This entry lists 8 T cell receptor beta chains sequenced from one sample in a study of blood T cell repertoires in COVID-19. TCRdb's table, derived via immunoSEQ multiplex PCR, lists solely in-frame clones and lacks some. The sample records around 170,000 clones, around 87% being singletons. The sequencing sample was made of peripheral blood. The receptors were sampled from a woman in her 30s with active or convalescent COVID-19.

This clone was counted once. The chain carries TRBV6-5 and TRBJ2-3, with D possibly TRBD2 on 5 matching bases. This CDR3 contains 14 residues. Germline V gene sequence: CDR1 MNHEY, CDR2 SVGAGI. Trimming shortened V by 1 base and J by 1 base, and 6 bases separated the two germline ends. CDR3 DNA sequence: TGTGCCAGCAGTTACTACGGGGGCACAGATACGCAGTATTTT. It is translated as CASSYYGGTDTQYF.

This clone was found a few times. The chain joins TRBV6-6 to TRBJ1-2, with TRBD1 identical over 8 bases. Germline values: CDR1 MNHNY, CDR2 SVGAGI (reference sequence). Germline trimming cut 5 bases from V and 3 bases from J; bases unmatched to any gene: 5. CDR3 length equals 14 residues. The CDR3 sequence: CASSNRGTDYGYTF. The CDR3 DNA follows: TGTGCCAGCAGTAACAGGGGGACGGACTATGGCTACACCTTC.

The chain carries TRBV20-1 and TRBJ2-5, with 15 positions matching TRBD2. Germline assignment: CDR1 DFQATT and CDR2 SNEGSKA (reference sequence). The CDR3 sequence is 16 residues long. Trimming at V came to 6 bases and at J to 5 bases, leaving 10 bases not matched to a gene. DNA of the CDR3: TGCAGTGCCAGTGGACTAGCGGGGGGGCCCCCTGAGACCCAGTACTTC. Encoded protein: CSASGLAGGPPETQYF.

The V call is TRBV6-5, the J call TRBJ2-5; a weak D match, TRBD1 (5 bases). The CDR3 totals 13 residues. V gave up 5 bases and J gave up 4 bases, with 11 bases separating them. The germline V gene encodes CDR1 MNHEY and CDR2 SVGAGI. The CDR3 reads CASSLLGVETQYF. CDR3 nucleotide sequence: TGTGCCAGCAGTCTCTTAGGGGTAGAGACCCAGTACTTC.

The rearrangement joins TRBV11-2 to TRBJ1-5; TRBD1 aligns across 8 bases. This CDR3 is 17 amino acids long. Trimming at V came to 0 bases and at J to 1 base, leaving 5 bases not matched to a gene. CDR1 is SGHAT, CDR2 FQNNGV, per germline. CDR3 residues: CASSLDAGTGSNQPQHF. The CDR3 nucleotides are TGTGCCAGCAGCTTAGATGCTGGGACAGGCAGCAATCAGCCCCAGCATTTT.

This chain joins TRBV4-2 and TRBJ1-1; D is ambiguous. The CDR3 has 16 amino acids. Trimming removed 0 bases from V and 3 bases from J, with 14 bases in between. Looked up from germline, CDR1 is LGHNA and CDR2 is YNFKEQ. This CDR3 reads CASSQDGSTTHTEAFF. The CDR3 DNA reads TGTGCCAGCAGCCAAGATGGTAGCACAACTCACACTGAAGCTTTCTTT.

This clone was seen a handful of times. The V gene is TRBV19, the J gene TRBJ1-6; a weak D match, TRBD1 (6 bases). Deletions cut 11 bases from V and 0 bases from J, with 17 bases between. This CDR3 is 16 amino acids long. Germline lookup yields CDR1 LNHDA and CDR2 SQIVND (reference sequence). Here the CDR3 DNA reads TGTGCCTCCAATCGACAGGTCAGCTCCTATAATTCACCCCTCCACTTT. Residues: CASNRQVSSYNSPLHF.

The rearrangement joins TRBV9 to TRBJ1-1; 9 positions agree with TRBD1. This CDR3 spans 16 amino acids. The germline V gene encodes CDR1 SGDLS and CDR2 YYNGEE. V lost 3 bases to trimming and J lost 5 bases; unmatched junction nucleotides: 11. The CDR3 DNA is TGTGCCAGCAGCGCCGTCCTACAGGGGGCGCGGACTGAAGCTTTCTTT. Translation: CASSAVLQGARTEAFF.